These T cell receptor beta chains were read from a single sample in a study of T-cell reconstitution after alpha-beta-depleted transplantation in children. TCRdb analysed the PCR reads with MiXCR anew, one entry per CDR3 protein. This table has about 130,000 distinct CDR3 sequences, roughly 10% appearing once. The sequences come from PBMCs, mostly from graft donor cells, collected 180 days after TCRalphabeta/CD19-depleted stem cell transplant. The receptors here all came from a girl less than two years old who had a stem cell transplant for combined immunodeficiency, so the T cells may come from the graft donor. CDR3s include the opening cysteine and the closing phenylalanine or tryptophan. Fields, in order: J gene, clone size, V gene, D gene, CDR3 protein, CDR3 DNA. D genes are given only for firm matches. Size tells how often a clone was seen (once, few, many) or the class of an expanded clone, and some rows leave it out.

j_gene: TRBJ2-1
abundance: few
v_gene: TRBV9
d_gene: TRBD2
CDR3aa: CASSVASGGYNEQFF
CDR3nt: TGTGCCAGCAGCGTAGCTAGCGGAGGGTACAATGAGCAGTTCTTC

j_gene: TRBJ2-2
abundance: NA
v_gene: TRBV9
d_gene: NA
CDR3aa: CASRRSSVNTGELFF
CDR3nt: TGTGCCAGCAGGCGTAGTTCAGTAAACACCGGGGAGCTGTTTTTT

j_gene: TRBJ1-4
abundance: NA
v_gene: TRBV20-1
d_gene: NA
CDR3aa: CSAGSSEKLFF
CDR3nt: TGCAGTGCCGGTAGCAGCGAAAAACTGTTTTTT

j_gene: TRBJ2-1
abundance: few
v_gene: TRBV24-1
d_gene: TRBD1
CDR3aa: CATRDRVTYEQFF
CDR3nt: TGTGCCACCAGGGACAGGGTTACCTATGAGCAGTTCTTC

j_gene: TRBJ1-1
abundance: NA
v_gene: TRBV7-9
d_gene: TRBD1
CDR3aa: CASSLGTGGGLDTEAFF
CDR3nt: TGTGCCAGCAGCTTAGGGACAGGGGGTGGACTCGACACTGAAGCTTTCTTT

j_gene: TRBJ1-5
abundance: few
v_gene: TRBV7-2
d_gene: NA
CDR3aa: CASSLISGGQPQHF
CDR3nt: TGTGCCAGCAGCTTAATTTCGGGGGGTCAGCCCCAGCATTTT

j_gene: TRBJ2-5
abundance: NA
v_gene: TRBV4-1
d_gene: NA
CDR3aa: CASSQGPLRDRQETQYF
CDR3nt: TGCGCCAGCAGCCAAGGCCCCCTACGTGACCGACAAGAGACCCAGTACTTC

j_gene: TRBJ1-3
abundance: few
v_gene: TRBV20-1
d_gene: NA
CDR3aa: CSATANRVSGNTIYF
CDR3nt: TGCAGTGCCACAGCCAACAGGGTTTCCGGAAACACCATATATTTT

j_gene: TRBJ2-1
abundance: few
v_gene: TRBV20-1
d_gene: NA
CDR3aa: CSAREGVSYNEQFF
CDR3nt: TGCAGTGCTAGAGAGGGGGTGTCCTACAATGAGCAGTTCTTC

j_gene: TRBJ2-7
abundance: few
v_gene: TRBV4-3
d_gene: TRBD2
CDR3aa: CASSQGASGSSYEQYF
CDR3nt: TGCGCCAGCAGCCAGGGGGCTAGCGGGAGCTCCTACGAGCAGTACTTC

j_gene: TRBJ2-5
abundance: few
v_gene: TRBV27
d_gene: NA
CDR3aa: CASSLLGPETQYF
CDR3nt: TGTGCCAGCAGTTTATTAGGGCCTGAGACCCAGTACTTC

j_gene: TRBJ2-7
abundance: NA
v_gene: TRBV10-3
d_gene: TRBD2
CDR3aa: CAISECSSGTYEQYF
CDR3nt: TGTGCCATCAGTGAGTGTTCTAGCGGCACCTACGAGCAGTACTTC

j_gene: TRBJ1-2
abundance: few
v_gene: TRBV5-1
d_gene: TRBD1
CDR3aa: CASSPSQGARGYTF
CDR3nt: TGCGCCAGCAGCCCGAGCCAGGGGGCGCGGGGCTACACCTTC

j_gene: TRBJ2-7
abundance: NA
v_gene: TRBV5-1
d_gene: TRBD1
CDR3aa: CASSTAGTGGYEQYF
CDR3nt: TGCGCCAGCAGCACTGCCGGGACAGGGGGCTACGAGCAGTACTTC

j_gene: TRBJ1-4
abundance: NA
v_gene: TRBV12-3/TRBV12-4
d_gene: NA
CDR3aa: CASSLHPPTNEKLFF
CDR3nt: TGTGCCAGCAGTTTGCATCCCCCAACTAATGAAAAACTGTTTTTT

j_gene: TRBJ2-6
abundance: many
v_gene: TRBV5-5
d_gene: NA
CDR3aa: CASSLQGNDAGANVLTF
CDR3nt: TGTGCCAGCAGCTTGCAGGGAAACGATGCTGGGGCCAACGTCCTGACTTTC

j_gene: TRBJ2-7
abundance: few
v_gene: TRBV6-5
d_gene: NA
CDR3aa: CASSYWETSTYEQYF
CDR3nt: TGTGCCAGCAGTTACTGGGAGACTAGTACCTACGAGCAGTACTTC

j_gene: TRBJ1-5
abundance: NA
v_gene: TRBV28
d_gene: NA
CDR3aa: CASSEPQGGQPQHF
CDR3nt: TGTGCCAGCAGCGAACCCCAGGGTGGTCAGCCCCAGCATTTT

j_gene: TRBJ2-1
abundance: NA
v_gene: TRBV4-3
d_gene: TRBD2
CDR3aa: CASSQDWVYWGETSSEQFF
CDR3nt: TGCGCCAGCAGCCAAGATTGGGTATACTGGGGGGAGACTAGCAGTGAGCAGTTCTTC

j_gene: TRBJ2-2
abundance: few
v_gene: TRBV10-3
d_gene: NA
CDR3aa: CAIRPNGLDTGELFF
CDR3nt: TGTGCCATCAGACCGAACGGACTCGACACCGGGGAGCTGTTTTTT

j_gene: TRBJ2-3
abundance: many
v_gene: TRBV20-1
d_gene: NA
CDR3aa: CSASPPDKDTDTQYF
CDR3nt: TGCAGTGCTAGTCCACCAGATAAGGACACAGATACGCAGTATTTT

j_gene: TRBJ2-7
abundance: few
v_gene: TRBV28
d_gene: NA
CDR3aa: CASSFTVYEQYF
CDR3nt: TGTGCCAGCAGTTTCACAGTCTACGAGCAGTACTTC

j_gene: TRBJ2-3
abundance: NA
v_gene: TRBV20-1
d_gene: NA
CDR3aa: CSASLYSGDLLTDTQYF
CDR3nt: TGCAGTGCTAGCCTCTACTCCGGGGATTTATTGACAGATACGCAGTATTTT

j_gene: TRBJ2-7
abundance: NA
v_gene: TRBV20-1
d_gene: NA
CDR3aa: CSAGLRANYEQYF
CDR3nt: TGCAGTGCCGGGCTTAGGGCGAACTACGAGCAGTACTTC

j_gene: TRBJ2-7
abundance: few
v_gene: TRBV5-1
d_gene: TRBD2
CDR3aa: CASSEGLAGAQYEQYF
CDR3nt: TGCGCCAGCAGCGAGGGACTAGCGGGAGCACAATACGAGCAGTACTTC

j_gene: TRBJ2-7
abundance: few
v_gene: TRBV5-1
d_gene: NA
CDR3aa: CASRRGRPSGPNYEQYF
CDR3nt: TGCGCCAGCAGGAGGGGCAGGCCGAGCGGGCCAAACTACGAGCAGTACTTC

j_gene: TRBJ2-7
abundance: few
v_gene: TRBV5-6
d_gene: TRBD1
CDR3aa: CASSFPDRGEQYF
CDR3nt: TGTGCCAGCAGCTTCCCCGACAGGGGAGAGCAGTACTTC

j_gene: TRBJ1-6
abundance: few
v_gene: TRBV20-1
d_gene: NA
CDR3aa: CSARARGSYNSPLHF
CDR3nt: TGCAGTGCTCGGGCGAGGGGCTCCTATAATTCACCCCTCCACTTT

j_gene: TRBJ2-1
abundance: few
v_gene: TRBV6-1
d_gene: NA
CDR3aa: CASSAVIGGNEQFF
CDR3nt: TGTGCCAGCAGTGCCGTTATCGGAGGCAATGAGCAGTTCTTC